This T cell receptor (beta chain) appears in the sequencing data of a study of blood T cell repertoires in COVID-19. Study-wide background: Acute-phase and convalescent COVID-19 samples originated in the United States, Italy and Spain. T cells, B-cell-depleted T cells, or PBMCs provided the cDNA or gDNA that served as material.

The germline V and J ends were trimmed by 3 bases and 6 bases, with 15 bases remaining between them. CDR1 MGHRA and CDR2 YSYEKL come from the germline V gene. The CDR3 runs 15 residues. Per the study methods: Reference gene primer amplification gave nucleated cell count estimates. Sequencing was performed with immunoSEQ multiplex PCR; in TCRdb, only in-frame clones are kept and a portion is missing. Clone size and V and J calls were adopted from that table, with D and trimming inferred from the DNA. Of about half a million clones in the sample, about 88% were seen once. Cohorts were determined from participant-reported clinical history.

The TCR comes from a woman aged 55-70 years who had recovered from COVID-19. Sequenced input: PBMCs or T cells enriched from blood (not recorded which). The gene calls are TRBV4-1 and TRBJ2-1; maybe TRBD2 (5 bases). The CDR3 here is CASSQWGSVGNEQFF. The CDR3 bases are TGCGCCAGCAGCCAGTGGGGTAGCGTGGGCAATGAGCAGTTCTTC.